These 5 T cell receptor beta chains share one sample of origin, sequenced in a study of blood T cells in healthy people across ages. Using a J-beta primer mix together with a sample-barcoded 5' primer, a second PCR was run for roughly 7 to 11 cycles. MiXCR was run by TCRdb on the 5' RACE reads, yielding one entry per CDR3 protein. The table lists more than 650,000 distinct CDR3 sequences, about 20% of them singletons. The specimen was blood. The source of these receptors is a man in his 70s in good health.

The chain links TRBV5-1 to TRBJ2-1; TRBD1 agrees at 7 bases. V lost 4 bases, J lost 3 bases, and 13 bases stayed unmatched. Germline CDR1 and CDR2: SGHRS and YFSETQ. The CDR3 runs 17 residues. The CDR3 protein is CASSEAVRGGLYNEQFF. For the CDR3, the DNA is TGCGCCAGCAGCGAGGCCGTTCGAGGGGGCCTCTACAATGAGCAGTTCTTC.

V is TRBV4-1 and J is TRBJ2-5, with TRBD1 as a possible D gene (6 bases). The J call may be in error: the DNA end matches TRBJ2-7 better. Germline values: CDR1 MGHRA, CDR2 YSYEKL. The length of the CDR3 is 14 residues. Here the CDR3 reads CASSRDTNTYEQYV. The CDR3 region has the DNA TGCGCCAGCTCCCGGGACACAAATACCTACGAGCAGTACGTC.

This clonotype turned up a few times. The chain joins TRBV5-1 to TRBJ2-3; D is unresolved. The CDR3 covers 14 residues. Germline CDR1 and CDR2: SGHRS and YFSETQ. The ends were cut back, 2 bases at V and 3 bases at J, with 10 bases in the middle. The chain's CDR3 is CASSFRTQTDTQYF. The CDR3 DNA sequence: TGCGCCAGCAGCTTTCGCACACAGACAGATACGCAGTATTTT.

CDR3 in amino acids: CASSYRQLSTEAFF. The CDR3 nucleotides read TGTGCCAGCAGTTACCGGCAGTTGAGCACTGAAGCTTTCTTT. This chain links TRBV6-2 or TRBV6-3 with TRBJ1-1, with no clear D. Per germline, CDR1 MNHEY and CDR2 SVGEGT. V was pared by 2 bases and J by 4 bases, with 11 bases between. The CDR3 has 14 amino acids.

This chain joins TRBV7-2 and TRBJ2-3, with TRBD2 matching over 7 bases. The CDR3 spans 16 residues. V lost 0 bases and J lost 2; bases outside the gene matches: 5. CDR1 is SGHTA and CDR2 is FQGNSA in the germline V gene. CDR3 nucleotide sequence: TGTGCCAGCAGCTTAGCATGGACTAGAGACACAGATACGCAGTATTTT. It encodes CASSLAWTRDTDTQYF.